The entry below describes one T cell receptor (beta chain). What it binds is unknown. These data belong to a study of T cell repertoires in cytomegalovirus infection. For the study at large: Indicated by public TCR beta signatures were CMV infection and matching HLA type.

General study findings and limits: Cumulative frequency of public TCR beta families picked out carriers of CMV plus the relevant HLA.

TCRdb called the reads again in MiXCR, with one record for every CDR3 protein. Of around 550,000 distinct CDR3 sequences listed, about 25% are singletons. The clonotype was recovered from a human donor in good health (CMV status not recorded). Some clones in this sample may be carry-over from other donors' samples. Sequencing was done on a sample of PBMCs.

CDR3 nucleotide sequence: TGTGCCAGCAGCTTAATTGGCCCTGGCAGGGATACGCAGTATTTT. It encodes CASSLIGPGRDTQYF. This chain joins TRBV7-2 and TRBJ2-3; D not resolved. This CDR3 has 15 amino acids. Deletions cut 2 bases from V and 6 bases from J, with 15 bases between. The germline V gene encodes CDR1 SGHTA and CDR2 FQGNSA.